The T cell receptor beta chain described here comes from a study of cytomegalovirus exposure and HLA in healthy donors. When sampled, the donors appeared nominally healthy, though they likely had unrecorded immune exposures. General study results and limits: A later analysis revealed that TCR association rates differed between HLA loci, peaking at DRB1 and bottoming out at HLA-C. Analysis was performed later, and it showed HLA-associated TCR beta chains to be more clonally expanded than equally common others. The productive fraction for most TCR beta V segments was about 90% or about 30% in an earlier analysis.

The PCR used 60 Vbeta and 13 Jbeta primers. Repertoires were generated with immunoSEQ multiplex PCR, while TCRdb's copy carries only in-frame clones and drops some. In all, the sample yields about 140,000 clones. On this clone itself: Antigen: not known.

Sequencing used PBMCs. This sequence was found in a woman in her late teens or twenties in good health and CMV-seronegative.

This chain's CDR3 is CSVEVRAGEQYF. For the CDR3, the DNA is TGCAGCGTTGAAGTAAGAGCGGGAGAGCAGTACTTC. The chain is built from TRBV29-1 and TRBJ2-7; 7 bases map to TRBD2. Germline CDR1 and CDR2: SQVTM and ANQGSEA. V lost 1 base and J lost 7; bases outside the gene matches: 4. This CDR3 contains 12 residues.